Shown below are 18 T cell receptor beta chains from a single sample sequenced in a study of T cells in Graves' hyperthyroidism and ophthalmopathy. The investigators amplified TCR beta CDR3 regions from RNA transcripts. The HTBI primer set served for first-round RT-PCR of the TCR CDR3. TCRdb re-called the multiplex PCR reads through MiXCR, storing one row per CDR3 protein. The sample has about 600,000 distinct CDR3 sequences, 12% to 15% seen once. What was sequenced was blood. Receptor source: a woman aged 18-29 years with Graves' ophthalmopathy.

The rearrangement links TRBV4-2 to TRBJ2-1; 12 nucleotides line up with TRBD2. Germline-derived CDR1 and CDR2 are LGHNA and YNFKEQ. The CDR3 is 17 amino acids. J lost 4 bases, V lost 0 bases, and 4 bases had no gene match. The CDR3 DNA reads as TGTGCCAGCAGCCAAGAACTAGCGGGAGGTCTTTACAATGAGCAGTTCTTC. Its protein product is CASSQELAGGLYNEQFF.

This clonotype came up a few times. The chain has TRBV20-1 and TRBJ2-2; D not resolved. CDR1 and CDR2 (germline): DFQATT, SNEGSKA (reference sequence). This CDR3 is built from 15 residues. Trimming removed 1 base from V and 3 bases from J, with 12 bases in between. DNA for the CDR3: TGCAGTGCTAGAGTCAACCATTGGGACACCGGGGAGCTGTTTTTT. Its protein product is CSARVNHWDTGELFF.

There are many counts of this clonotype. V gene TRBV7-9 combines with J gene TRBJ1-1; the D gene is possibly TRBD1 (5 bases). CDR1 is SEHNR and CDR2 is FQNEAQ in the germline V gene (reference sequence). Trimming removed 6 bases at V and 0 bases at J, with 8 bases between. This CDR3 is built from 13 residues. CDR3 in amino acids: CASSWTLNTEAFF. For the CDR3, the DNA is TGTGCCAGCAGTTGGACATTGAACACTGAAGCTTTCTTT.

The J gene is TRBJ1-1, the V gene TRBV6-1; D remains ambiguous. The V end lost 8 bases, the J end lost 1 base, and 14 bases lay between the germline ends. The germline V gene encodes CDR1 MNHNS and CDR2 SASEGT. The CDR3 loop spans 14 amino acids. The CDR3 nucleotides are TGTGCCAGCGGAATCATGCCGAGGAACACTGAAGCTTTCTTT. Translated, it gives CASGIMPRNTEAFF.

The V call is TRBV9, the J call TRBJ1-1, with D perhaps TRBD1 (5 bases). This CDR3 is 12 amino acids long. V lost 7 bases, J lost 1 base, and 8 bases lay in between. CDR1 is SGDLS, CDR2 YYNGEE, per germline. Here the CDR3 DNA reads TGTGCCAGCGGGACGGCGAACACTGAAGCTTTCTTT. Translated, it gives CASGTANTEAFF.

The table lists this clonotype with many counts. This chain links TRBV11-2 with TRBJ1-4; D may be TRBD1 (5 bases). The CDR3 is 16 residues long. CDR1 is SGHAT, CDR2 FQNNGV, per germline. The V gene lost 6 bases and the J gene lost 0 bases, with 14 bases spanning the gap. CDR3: CASSRQGGTTNEKLFF. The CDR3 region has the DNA TGTGCCAGCAGTCGGCAGGGCGGAACAACTAATGAAAAACTGTTTTTT.

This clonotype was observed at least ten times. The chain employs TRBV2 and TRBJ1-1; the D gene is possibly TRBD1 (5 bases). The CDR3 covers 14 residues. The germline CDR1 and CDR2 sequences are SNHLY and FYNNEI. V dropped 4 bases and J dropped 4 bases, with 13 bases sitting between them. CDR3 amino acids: CASSVTGTATEAFF. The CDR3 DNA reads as TGTGCCAGCAGTGTAACAGGAACGGCCACTGAAGCTTTCTTT.

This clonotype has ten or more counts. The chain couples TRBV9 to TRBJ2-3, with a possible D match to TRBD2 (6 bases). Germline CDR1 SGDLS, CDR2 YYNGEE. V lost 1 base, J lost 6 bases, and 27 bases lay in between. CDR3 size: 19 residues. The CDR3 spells CASSVRSTWGEGRMDTQYF. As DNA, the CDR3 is TGTGCCAGCAGCGTACGCTCCACTTGGGGGGAAGGGCGAATGGATACGCAGTATTTT.

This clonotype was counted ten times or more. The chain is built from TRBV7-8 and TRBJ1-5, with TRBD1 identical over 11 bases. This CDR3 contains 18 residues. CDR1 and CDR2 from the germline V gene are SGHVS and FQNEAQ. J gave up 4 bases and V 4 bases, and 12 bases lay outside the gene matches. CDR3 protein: CASSSYSGTGGRNQPQHF. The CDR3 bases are TGTGCCAGCAGCTCCTACTCCGGGACAGGGGGAAGAAATCAGCCCCAGCATTTT.

CDR3 amino acids: CASSLSGTGTEAFF. The CDR3 DNA reads as TGTGCCAGCAGCTTATCTGGGACAGGGACTGAAGCTTTCTTT. V and J are TRBV7-3 and TRBJ1-1, with 9 positions matching TRBD1. This CDR3 has 14 residues. Germline V gene sequence: CDR1 SGHTA, CDR2 FQGTGA. With 2 bases clipped from V and 5 bases from J, the junction kept 3 bases outside the gene matches.

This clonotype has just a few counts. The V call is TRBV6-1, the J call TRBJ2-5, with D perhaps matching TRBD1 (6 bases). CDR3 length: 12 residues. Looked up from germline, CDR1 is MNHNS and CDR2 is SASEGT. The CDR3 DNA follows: TGTGCTCCAGGACAGCACCAAGAGACCCAGTACTTC. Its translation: CAPGQHQETQYF.

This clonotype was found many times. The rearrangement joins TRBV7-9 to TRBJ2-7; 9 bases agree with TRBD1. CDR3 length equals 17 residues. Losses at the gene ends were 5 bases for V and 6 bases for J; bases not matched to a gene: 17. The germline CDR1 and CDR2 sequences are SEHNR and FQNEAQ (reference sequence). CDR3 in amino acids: CASSPVSPGTGRGEQYF. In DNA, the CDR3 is TGTGCCAGCAGCCCCGTAAGCCCCGGGACAGGGCGTGGCGAGCAGTACTTC.

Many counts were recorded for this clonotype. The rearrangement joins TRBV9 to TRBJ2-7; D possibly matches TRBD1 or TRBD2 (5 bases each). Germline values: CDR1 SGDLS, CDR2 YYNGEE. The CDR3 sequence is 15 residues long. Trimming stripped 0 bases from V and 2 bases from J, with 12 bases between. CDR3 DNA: TGTGCCAGCAGCGTAGGTGGGACCTCCGCCTACGAGCAGTACTTC. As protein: CASSVGGTSAYEQYF.

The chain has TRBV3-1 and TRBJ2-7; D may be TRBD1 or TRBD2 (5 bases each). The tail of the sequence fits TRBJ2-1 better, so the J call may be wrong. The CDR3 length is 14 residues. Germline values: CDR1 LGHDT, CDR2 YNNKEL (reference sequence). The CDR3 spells CASSRGTVPYEQFF. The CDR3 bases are TGTGCCAGCAGCCGGGGGACGGTACCCTACGAGCAGTTCTTC.

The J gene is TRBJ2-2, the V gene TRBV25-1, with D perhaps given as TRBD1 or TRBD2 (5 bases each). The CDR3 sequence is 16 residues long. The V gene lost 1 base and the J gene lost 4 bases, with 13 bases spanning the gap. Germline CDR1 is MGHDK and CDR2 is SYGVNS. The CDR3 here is CASSEFGTVFTGELFF. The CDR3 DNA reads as TGTGCCAGCAGTGAATTTGGGACCGTTTTCACCGGGGAGCTGTTTTTT.

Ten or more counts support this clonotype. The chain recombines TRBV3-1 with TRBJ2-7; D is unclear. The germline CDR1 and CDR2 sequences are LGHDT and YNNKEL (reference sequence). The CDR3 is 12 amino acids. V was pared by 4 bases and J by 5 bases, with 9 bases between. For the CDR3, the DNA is TGTGCCAGCAGCCCTGGACCCCACGAGCAGTACTTC. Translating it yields CASSPGPHEQYF.

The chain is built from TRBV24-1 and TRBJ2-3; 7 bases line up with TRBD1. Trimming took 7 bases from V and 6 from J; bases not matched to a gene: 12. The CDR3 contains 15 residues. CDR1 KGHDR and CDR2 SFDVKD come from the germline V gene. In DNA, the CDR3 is TGTGCCACCAGCGCTAACAGGGGTAACGGGGATACGCAGTATTTT. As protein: CATSANRGNGDTQYF.

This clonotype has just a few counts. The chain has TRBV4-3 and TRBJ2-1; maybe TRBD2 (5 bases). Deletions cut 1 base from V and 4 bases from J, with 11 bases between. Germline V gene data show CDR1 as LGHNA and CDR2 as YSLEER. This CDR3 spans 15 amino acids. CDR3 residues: CASSQVSGKYNEQFF. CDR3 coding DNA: TGCGCCAGCAGCCAAGTATCGGGGAAGTACAATGAGCAGTTCTTC.